This T cell receptor (beta chain) was documented in a study of T cell responses to AZD1222 COVID-19 vaccine (dated by TCRdb to 2020 to 2022). Regarding the study in general: AZD1222 recipients with second doses at about 4 weeks or about 12 weeks were pooled, because spike-specific TCR depth and breadth did not differ between schedules. TCR sequencing was performed for some 250 trial participants, of whom about 200 were given two doses of AZD1222 and around 26 were given two doses of MenACWY control vaccine. Trial participants were enrolled into age subgroups of 18-55, 56-69 and 70-plus years, which contained around 140, 26 and 57 TCR-sequenced participants, respectively.

The research as a whole found: Nearly half of unique spike-specific TCRs reportedly recognized epitopes outside regions mutated in the B.1.351 and B.1.1.7 variants. After two AZD1222 doses, both the breadth and the depth of spike-specific TCRs were significantly higher than at day 0 and than in MenACWY recipients. The 56-69-year group was small, and its depth increase did not reach significance, likely because of low power. The whole spike protein was spanned by vaccine-associated CD4 TCRs, and dominant responses were seen in regions 160-218 and 743-854. Participants were mostly white British and included more females than males, and it was suggested by the authors that clonal diversity may have been underestimated. No day 14 peak-response samples were available, so repertoires were characterized only after the peak T cell response. Only 5 to 7 AZD1222 recipients were SARS-CoV-2 seropositive at baseline, limiting conclusions about previously exposed vaccinees.

Taken with the paper, the label for time point translates to: baseline before first vaccination. Vaccinee samples were obtained from the UK trials COV001 and COV002, which included a single-blind randomized controlled phase 2/3 trial of AZD1222 (ChAdOx1 nCoV-19) in healthy adults. For TCRbeta chain sequencing, PBMC samples were collected from trial participants at day 0 and at day 28 after the second dose. The CDR3 regions of human TCRbeta chains were analyzed by immunosequencing. In the paper's pipeline: Repertoire TCRs were checked for matches against a reference library of SARS-CoV-2-specific TCRs that had been generated using the MIRA antigen-specificity platform. Breadth was defined as the fraction of unique TCRs that were SARS-CoV-2-associated. Depth was defined as the fraction of total T cells that were SARS-CoV-2-associated. Using the MIRA data, every spike-specific TCR was mapped to the spike region that the TCR reacted to and assigned to either a CD4 or a CD8 class. Log10-transformed breadth and depth values were compared by one-way ANOVA with Sidak's multiple comparisons tests. TCRdb provides this immuneACCESS table in a form limited to in-frame rearrangements. Some clones are lacking; in checked studies, under half of them reflect an unresolved V gene, and why the rest are absent is not known. That table is the source of V, J and clone size, and D and trimming were worked out from the DNA. The sample profile shows about 100,000 clones; 84% of them were found once. The ten largest clonotypes hold about a sixth of the sample.

Concerning this clone itself: Its specific antigen is unknown. Per-base quality was not reported, and no clone a single base away is much larger than it.

V was cut back by 0 bases and J by 14 bases, leaving a gap of 21 bases between them. CDR1 and CDR2 were assigned from the germline V gene as SGHRS and YFSETQ. Including the terminal cysteine and phenylalanine, the CDR3 comprises 16 residues. Kept here is only the CDR3 DNA, which spans 48 bases and is read in frame from base 1. The TCR was taken from an adult in good health. The sequence is built from TRBV5-1 and TRBJ1-6; D gene: possibly TRBD1, on 5 matching bases. The source was peripheral blood, collected on day 0 of AZD1222 vaccination. CDR3 reads: CASSLEGTGPLGALHF. The DNA sequence is given as TGCGCCAGCAGCTTGGAGGGCACAGGCCCCTTGGGGGCCCTCCACTTT. The CDR3 plus the reference TRBV5-1 and TRBJ1-6 genes for the other parts give the full variable domain: KAGVTQTPRYLIKTRGQQVTLSCSPISGHRSVSWYQQTPGQGLQFLFEYFSETQRNKGNFPGRFSGRQFSNSRSEMNVSTLELGDSALYLCASSLEGTGPLGALHFGNGTRLTVT.